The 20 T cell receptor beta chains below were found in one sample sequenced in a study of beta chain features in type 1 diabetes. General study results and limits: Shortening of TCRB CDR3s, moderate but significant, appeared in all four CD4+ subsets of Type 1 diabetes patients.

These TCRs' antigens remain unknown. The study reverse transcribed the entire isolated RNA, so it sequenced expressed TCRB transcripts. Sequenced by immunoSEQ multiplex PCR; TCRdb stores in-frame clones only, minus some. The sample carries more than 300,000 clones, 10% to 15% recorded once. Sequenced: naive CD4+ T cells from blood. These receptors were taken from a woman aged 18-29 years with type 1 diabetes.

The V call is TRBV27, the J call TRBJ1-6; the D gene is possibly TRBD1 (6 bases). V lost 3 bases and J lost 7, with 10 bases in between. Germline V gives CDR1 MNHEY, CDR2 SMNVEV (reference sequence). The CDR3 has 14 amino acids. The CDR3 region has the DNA TGTGCCAGCAGTTTCTGGACAGAGAATTCACCCCTCCACTTT. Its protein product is CASSFWTENSPLHF.

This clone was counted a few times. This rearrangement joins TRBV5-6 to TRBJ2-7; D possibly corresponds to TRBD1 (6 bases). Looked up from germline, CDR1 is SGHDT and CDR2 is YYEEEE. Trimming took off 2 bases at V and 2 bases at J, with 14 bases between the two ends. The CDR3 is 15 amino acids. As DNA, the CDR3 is TGTGCCAGCAGCTTCCGGGCAGGGGCAACCTACGAGCAGTACTTC. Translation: CASSFRAGATYEQYF. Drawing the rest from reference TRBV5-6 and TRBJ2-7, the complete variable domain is DAGVTQSPTHLIKTRGQQVTLRCSPKSGHDTVSWYQQALGQGPQFIFQYYEEEERQRGNFPDRFSGHQFPNYSSELNVNALLLGDSALYLCASSFRAGATYEQYFGPGTRLTVT.

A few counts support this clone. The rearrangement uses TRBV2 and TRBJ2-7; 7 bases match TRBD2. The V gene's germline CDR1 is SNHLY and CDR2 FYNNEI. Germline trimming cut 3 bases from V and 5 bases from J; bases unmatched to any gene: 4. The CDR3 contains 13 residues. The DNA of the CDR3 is TGTGCCAGCAGTGAGGGGAGGGTTGACGAGCAGTACTTC. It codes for CASSEGRVDEQYF. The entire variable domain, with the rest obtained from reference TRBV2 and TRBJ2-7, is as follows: EPEVTQTPSHQVTQMGQEVILRCVPISNHLYFYWYRQILGQKVEFLVSFYNNEISEKSEIFDDQFSVERPDGSNFTLKIRSTKLEDSAMYFCASSEGRVDEQYFGPGTRLTVT.

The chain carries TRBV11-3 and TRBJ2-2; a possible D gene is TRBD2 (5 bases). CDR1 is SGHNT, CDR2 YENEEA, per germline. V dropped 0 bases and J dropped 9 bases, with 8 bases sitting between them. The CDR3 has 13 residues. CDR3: CASSLDGERELFF. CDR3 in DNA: TGTGCCAGCAGCTTAGATGGGGAGAGGGAGCTGTTTTTT.

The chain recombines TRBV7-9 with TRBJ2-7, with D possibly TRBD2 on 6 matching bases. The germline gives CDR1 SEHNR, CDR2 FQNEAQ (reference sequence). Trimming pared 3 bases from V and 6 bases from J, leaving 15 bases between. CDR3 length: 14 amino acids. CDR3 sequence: CASSFGTRFGEQYF. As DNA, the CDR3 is TGTGCCAGCAGCTTTGGGACTCGTTTTGGCGAGCAGTACTTC.

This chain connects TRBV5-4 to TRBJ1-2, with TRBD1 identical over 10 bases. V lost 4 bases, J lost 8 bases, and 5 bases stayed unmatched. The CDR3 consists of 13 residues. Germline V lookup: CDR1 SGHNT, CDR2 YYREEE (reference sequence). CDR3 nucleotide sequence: TGTGCCAGCAGCGTGGACAGGGGGACGGGCTACACCTTC. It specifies CASSVDRGTGYTF. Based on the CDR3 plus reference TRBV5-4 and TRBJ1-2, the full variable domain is ETGVTQSPTHLIKTRGQQVTLRCSSQSGHNTVSWYQQALGQGPQFIFQYYREEENGRGNFPPRFSGLQFPNYSSELNVNALELDDSALYLCASSVDRGTGYTFGSGTRLTVV.

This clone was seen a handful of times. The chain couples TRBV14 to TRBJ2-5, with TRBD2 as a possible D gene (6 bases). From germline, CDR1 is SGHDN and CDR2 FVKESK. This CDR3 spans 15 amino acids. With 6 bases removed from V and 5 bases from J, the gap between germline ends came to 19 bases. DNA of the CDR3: TGTGCCAGCAGTCCGGCGGGGAGGTACGCGGAGACCCAGTACTTC. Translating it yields CASSPAGRYAETQYF.

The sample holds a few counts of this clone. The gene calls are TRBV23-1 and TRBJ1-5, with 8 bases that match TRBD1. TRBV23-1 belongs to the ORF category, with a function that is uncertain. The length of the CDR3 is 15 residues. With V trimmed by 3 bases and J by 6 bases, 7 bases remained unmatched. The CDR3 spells CASSQSQGACQPQHF. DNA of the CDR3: TGCGCCAGCAGTCAGAGTCAGGGGGCGTGTCAGCCCCAGCATTTT.

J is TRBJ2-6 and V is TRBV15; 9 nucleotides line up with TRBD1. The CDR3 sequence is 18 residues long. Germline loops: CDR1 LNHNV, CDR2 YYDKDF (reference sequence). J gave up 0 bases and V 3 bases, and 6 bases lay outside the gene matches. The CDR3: CATSSRGTGISGANVLTF. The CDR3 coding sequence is TGTGCCACCAGCAGCCGCGGGACAGGGATCTCTGGGGCCAACGTCCTGACTTTC.

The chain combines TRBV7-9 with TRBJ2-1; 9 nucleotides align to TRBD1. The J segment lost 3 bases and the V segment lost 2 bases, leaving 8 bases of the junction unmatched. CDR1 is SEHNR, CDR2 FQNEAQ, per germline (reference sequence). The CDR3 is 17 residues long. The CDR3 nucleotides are TGTGCCAGCAGCTTAAGTAACACAGGGGGCTTCTACAATGAGCAGTTCTTC. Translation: CASSLSNTGGFYNEQFF.

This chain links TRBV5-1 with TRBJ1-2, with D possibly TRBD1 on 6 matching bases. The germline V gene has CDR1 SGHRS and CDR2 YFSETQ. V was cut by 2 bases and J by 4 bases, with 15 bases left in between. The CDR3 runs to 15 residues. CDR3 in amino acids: CASSFEETGTYGYTF. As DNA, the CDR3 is TGCGCCAGCAGCTTCGAAGAGACAGGAACCTATGGCTACACCTTC.

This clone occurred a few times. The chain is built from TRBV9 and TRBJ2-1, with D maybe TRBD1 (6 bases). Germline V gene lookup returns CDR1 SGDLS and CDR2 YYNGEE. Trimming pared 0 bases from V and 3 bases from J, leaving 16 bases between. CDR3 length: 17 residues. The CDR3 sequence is CASSVGLGTLDYNEQFF. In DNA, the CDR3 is TGTGCCAGCAGCGTAGGTCTGGGGACACTAGACTACAATGAGCAGTTCTTC.

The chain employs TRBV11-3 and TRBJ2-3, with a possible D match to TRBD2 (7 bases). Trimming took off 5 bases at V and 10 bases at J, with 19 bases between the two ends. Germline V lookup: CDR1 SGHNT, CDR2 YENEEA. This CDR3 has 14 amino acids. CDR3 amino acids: CASSPFGGGRPQYF. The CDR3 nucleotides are TGTGCCAGCAGCCCATTTGGGGGCGGGAGACCGCAGTATTTT.

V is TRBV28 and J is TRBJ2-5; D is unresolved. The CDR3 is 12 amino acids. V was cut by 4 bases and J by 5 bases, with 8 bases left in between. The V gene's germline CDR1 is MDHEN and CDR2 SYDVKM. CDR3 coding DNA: TGTGCCAGCAGTTCCCCGTCGGAGACCCAGTACTTC. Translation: CASSSPSETQYF.

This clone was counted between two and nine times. This CDR3 is CASNSGGNIQYF. CDR3 in DNA: TGTGCCAGCAATTCGGGGGGAAACATTCAGTACTTC. The rearrangement joins TRBV2 to TRBJ2-4, with TRBD2 matching 7 bases. Germline CDR1 SNHLY, CDR2 FYNNEI. The CDR3 has 12 residues. Germline trimming cut 7 bases from V and 6 bases from J; bases unmatched to any gene: 3. The variable domain in full, completed from reference TRBV2 and TRBJ2-4, reads EPEVTQTPSHQVTQMGQEVILRCVPISNHLYFYWYRQILGQKVEFLVSFYNNEISEKSEIFDDQFSVERPDGSNFTLKIRSTKLEDSAMYFCASNSGGNIQYFGAGTRLSVL.

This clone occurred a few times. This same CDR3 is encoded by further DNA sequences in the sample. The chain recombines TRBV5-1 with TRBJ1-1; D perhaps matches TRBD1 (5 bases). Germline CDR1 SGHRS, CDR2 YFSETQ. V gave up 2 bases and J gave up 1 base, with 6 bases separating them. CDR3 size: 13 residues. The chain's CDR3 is CASSFQGNTEAFF. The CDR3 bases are TGCGCCAGCAGCTTTCAGGGGAACACTGAAGCTTTCTTT.

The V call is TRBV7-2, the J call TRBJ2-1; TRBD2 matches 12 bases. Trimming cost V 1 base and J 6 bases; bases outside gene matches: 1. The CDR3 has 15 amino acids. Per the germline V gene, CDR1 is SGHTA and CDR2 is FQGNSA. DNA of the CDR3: TGTGCCAGCAGCTTAGGACTAGCGGGAGTCAATGAGCAGTTCTTC. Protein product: CASSLGLAGVNEQFF.

The CDR3 nucleotides are TGTGCCACTCGCGGCGCAAGGAACACTGAAGCTTTCTTT. Protein product: CATRGARNTEAFF. The rearrangement links TRBV2 to TRBJ1-1; D unresolved. The germline V gene encodes CDR1 SNHLY and CDR2 FYNNEI. This CDR3 has 13 amino acids. V lost 10 bases and J lost 1, with 13 bases in between.

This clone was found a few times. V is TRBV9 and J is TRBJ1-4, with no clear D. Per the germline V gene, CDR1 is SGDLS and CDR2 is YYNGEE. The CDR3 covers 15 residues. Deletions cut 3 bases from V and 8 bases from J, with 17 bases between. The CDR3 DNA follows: TGTGCCAGCAGCGATGCACCGGGAGGACGGGAAAAACTGTTTTTT. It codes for CASSDAPGGREKLFF.

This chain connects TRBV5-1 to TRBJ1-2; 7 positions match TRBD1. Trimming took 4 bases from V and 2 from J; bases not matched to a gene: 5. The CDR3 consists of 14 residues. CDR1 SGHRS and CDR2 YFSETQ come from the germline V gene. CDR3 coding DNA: TGCGCCAGCAGCACCATGACAGGGAACTATGGCTACACCTTC. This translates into CASSTMTGNYGYTF.